This is a list of T cell receptor beta chains from one sample in a study of tumor-infiltrating lymphocytes in oesophageal squamous cell carcinoma. One entry per CDR3 protein results from TCRdb running MiXCR on the PCR reads. The sample contains around 14,000 distinct CDR3 sequences, 53% of which appear only once. The sequenced sample was esophageal tumor tissue. Receptors were obtained from a male donor with esophageal squamous cell carcinoma. The conserved cysteine and the conserved F or W are not part of the CDR3 here.

V gene | CDR3 protein
TRBV7-3 | ASSPTGGTEAF
TRBV7-6 | ASSLASGMYNEQF
TRBV11-2 | ASSLRTGGYEQY
TRBV27 | ASSSLAGGGNTGELY
TRBV12-3/TRBV12-4 | ASSTGIYNEQF
TRBV6-6 | ASTNEGHRYNEQF
TRBV7-2 | ASSLARELEQF
TRBV6-1 | ASSKFRQGAGAETQY
TRBV6-6 | ASSYGTSRTDTQY
TRBV6-4 | ASSDAGGEYNEQF
TRBV28 | ASSLVQGGYEQY
TRBV7-2 | ASSLAYATRSQY
TRBV11-1 | ASSSWERV
TRBV6-1 | ASSTTGTGIVTQY
TRBV11-2 | ASSFRRGLLNEQF
TRBV7-2 | ASSLQVRDEQF
TRBV24-1 | ATSDPGGQDEKLF
TRBV19 | ASSISPQWGEQF
TRBV10-2 | ASREGFSNQPQH
TRBV7-7 | ASSLVGQGKETQY
TRBV7-6 | ASSPTGLNTEAF
TRBV19 | ASSRTGNTEAF
TRBV7-3 | ASSLGATSYNEQF
TRBV11-2 | ASSLEEIGDLEDYEQY
TRBV7-2 | ASSLAGGAVGTEAF
TRBV12-3/TRBV12-4 | ASSSMGGELF
TRBV7-3 | ASSLLQGATGELF
TRBV12-3/TRBV12-4 | ASSPSRYSYNEQY
TRBV6-8 | ASRTGQGLGETQY
TRBV6-2/TRBV6-3 | ASSPSANYEQY
TRBV27 | ASSLGVPGEQF
TRBV27 | ASSPIFSGANVLT
TRBV7-2 | ASSLLQGPTGEQF
TRBV7-3 | ANTGLAGADTQY
TRBV24-1 | ATRSGSTFRNPASEKSYT
TRBV7-2 | ASSLGQNQPQH
TRBV12-3/TRBV12-4 | ASSPAGGHSYNEQF
TRBV6-6 | ASSYVPGADIQY
TRBV19 | ASRPTLATPTDTQY
TRBV12-3/TRBV12-4 | ASRLENSYEQY
TRBV7-2 | ASSPGRDLTQY
TRBV7-2 | ASSLENTVRYNEQF
TRBV7-6 | ASSLDGGASDEQS
TRBV7-2 | ASTGRGGYGYT
TRBV12-3/TRBV12-4 | ASSFQRGAGGELF
TRBV28 | ASSWDRYYGYT